The T cell receptor beta chain described here comes from a study of blood T cell repertoires in COVID-19. This clone was observed a few times. Sequencing was performed with immunoSEQ multiplex PCR; in TCRdb, only in-frame clones are kept and a portion is missing. The repertoire holds 86,000 or so clones, with around 80% as singletons. Trimming removed 0 bases at V and 1 base at J, with 6 bases between. Germline lookup yields CDR1 SGHTA and CDR2 FQGNSA. This CDR3 is 14 amino acids long. Sequencing used peripheral blood. The chain has TRBV7-2 and TRBJ1-1; D is undetermined. The sequence derives from a woman over 75 with acute or convalescent COVID-19. This CDR3 reads CASSLAHGNTEAFF. The CDR3 DNA reads as TGTGCCAGCAGCTTAGCGCACGGGAACACTGAAGCTTTCTTT.